This T cell receptor beta chain originates from a study of T-cell memory formation after mild COVID-19. TCRdb fed the 5' RACE reads into MiXCR, producing one record per CDR3 protein. Among 340,000 or so distinct CDR3 sequences listed, 10% to 15% were seen once. This clonotype was observed a handful of times. Its matching antigen is unknown. Study-level findings and limits: Of the contracting clones, CD4+ ones lay mainly in CM and EM, and CD8+ ones in EMRA. Day 15 to 85 contracting clones showed balanced CD4/CD8; day 15 to 37 expanders favored CD4+.

From germline, CDR1 is SEHNR and CDR2 FQNEAQ (reference sequence). V dropped 5 bases and J dropped 8 bases, with 18 bases sitting between them. CDR3 length: 14 residues. The source is a man aged 18 to 30 who had mild COVID-19 (a few samples of this study predate the infection). Cell type and time point are not known. The chain combines TRBV7-9 with TRBJ1-2; maybe TRBD1 (6 bases). The sequenced sample was PBMCs or a T cell subset sorted from them (not recorded which). The DNA of the CDR3 is TGTGCCAGCAGCCCTCACGGGGGCCCAGGGGGCTACACCTTC. Amino acids: CASSPHGGPGGYTF.